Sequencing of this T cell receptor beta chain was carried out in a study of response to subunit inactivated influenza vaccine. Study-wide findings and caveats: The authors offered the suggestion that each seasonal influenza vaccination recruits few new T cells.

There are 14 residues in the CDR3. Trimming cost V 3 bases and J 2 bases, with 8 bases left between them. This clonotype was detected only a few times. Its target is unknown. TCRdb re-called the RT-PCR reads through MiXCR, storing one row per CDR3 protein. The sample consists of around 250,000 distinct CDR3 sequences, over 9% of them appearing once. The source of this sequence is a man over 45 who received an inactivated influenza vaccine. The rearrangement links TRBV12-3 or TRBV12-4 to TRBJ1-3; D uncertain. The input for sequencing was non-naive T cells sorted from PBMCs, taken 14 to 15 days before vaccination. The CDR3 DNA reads TGTGCCAGCAGTTTTTTCCAGCCTGGAAACACCATATATTTT. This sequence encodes CASSFFQPGNTIYF.